The rows below give T cell receptor beta chains drawn from one sample of a study of blood T cells in healthy people across ages. MiXCR, applied by TCRdb to the 5' RACE reads, yields one record per CDR3 protein. Of around 990,000 distinct CDR3 sequences in the sample, about two fifths were seen once. The sequenced sample was blood. These receptor sequences come from a man between 18 and 35 years old in good health. The CDR3 runs from the conserved cysteine through the conserved F or W. Part of the rows lack a size; the others show once, few, many or a class for expanded clones.

V gene | clone size | CDR3 protein
TRBV13 | - | CASSLLAWARDEQYF
TRBV4-2 | few | CASSQDRRTSNGEKLFF
TRBV9 | - | CASSVEGLMNTEAFF
TRBV12-3/TRBV12-4 | few | CASSLTQTVYGYTF
TRBV6-2/TRBV6-3 | few | CASSQPPTGGTGELFF
TRBV7-9 | - | CASSGPGDRGPETQYF
TRBV7-9 | few | CASSWSHRADGYTF
TRBV6-2/TRBV6-3 | few | CASKATDGRSNGYTF
TRBV6-2/TRBV6-3 | - | CASSYKGITEAFF
TRBV21-1 | few | CASSKDGRGLNTEAFF
TRBV20-1 | few | CSARDSLMGYGYTF
TRBV4-1 | - | CASSQGLAGFQETQYF
TRBV12-3/TRBV12-4 | many | CASSRGDRGYGYTF
TRBV19 | - | CASSIESLLANPFF
TRBV6-5 | - | CASSPTGVFYTF
TRBV10-3 | many | CAISPQPPGDSNTGELFF
TRBV20-1 | few | CSASNHRDEQYF
TRBV10-3 | once | CAIGGRGTYNEQFF
TRBV20-1 | - | CSARAQAMNTEAFF
TRBV6-5 | - | CASSLGSHEQFF
TRBV4-1 | few | CASSKEVVEGGQHF
TRBV4-1 | few | CASSQDWTGRSPLHF
TRBV29-1 | few | CSVVEQGSYGYTF
TRBV5-1 | many | CASSLAGTGTYNEQFF
TRBV25-1 | - | CASSDQGSFHYGYTF
TRBV4-1 | - | CASSLDLPGVTGGHFKKNYGYTF
TRBV6-2/TRBV6-3 | - | CASSYSRSLNTGELFF
TRBV4-3 | - | CASSQDGGPLDAQYF
TRBV6-5 | few | CASTPTVGYNEQFF
TRBV6-2/TRBV6-3 | few | CASSLRKLGTDTQYF
TRBV6-6 | - | CASSYHPGTPGDTQYF